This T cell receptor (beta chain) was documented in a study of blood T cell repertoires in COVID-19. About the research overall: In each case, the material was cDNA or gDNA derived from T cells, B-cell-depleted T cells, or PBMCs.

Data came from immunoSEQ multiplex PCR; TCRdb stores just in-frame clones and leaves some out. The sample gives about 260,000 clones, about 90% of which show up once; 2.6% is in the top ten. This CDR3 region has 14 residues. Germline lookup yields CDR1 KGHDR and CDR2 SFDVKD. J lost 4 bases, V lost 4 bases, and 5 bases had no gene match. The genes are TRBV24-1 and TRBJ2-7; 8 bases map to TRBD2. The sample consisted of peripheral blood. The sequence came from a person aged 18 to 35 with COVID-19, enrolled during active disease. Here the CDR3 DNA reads TGTGCCACCAGTGACCCAACTAGCGGATACGAGCAGTACTTC. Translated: CATSDPTSGYEQYF.